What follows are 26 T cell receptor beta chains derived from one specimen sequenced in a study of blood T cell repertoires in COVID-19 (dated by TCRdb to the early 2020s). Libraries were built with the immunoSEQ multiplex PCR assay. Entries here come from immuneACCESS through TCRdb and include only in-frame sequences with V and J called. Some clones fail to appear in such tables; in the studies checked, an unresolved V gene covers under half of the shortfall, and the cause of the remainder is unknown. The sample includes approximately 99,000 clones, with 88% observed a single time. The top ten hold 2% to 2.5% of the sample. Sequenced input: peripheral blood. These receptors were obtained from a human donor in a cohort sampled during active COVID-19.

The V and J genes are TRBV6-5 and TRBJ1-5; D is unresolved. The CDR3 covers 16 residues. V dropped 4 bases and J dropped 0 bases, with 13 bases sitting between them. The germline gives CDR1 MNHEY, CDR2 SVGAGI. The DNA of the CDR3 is TGTGCCAGCAGTTCCCGCGGACTGCATAGCAATCAGCCCCAGCATTTT. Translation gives CASSSRGLHSNQPQHF.

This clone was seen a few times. The CDR3 DNA is TGTGCCATCAGTCCGGACAGGGTGGATGTGTTGGCTCAGCCCCAGCATTTT. The encoded protein is CAISPDRVDVLAQPQHF. The chain links TRBV10-3 to TRBJ1-5, with 8 bases aligning to TRBD1. V gave up 5 bases and J gave up 6 bases; unmatched junction bases: 15. CDR3 length: 17 amino acids. Germline loops: CDR1 ENHRY, CDR2 SYGVKD.

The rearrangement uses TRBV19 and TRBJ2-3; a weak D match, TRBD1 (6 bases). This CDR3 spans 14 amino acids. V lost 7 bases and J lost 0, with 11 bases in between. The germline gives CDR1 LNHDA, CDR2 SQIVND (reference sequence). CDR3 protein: CASTQGPSTDTQYF. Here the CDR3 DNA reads TGTGCCAGTACCCAGGGGCCAAGCACAGATACGCAGTATTTT.

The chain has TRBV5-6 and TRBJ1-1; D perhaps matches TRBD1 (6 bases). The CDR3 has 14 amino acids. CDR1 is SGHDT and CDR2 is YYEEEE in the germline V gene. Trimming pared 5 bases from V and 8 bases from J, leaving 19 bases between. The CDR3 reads CASRLTGESREAFF. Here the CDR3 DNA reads TGTGCCAGCAGGTTGACAGGCGAATCGCGAGAAGCTTTCTTT.

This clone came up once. As DNA, the CDR3 is TGTGCCAGCAGTTACCCGGACAGGGCCGACGAGCAGTACTTC. Protein sequence: CASSYPDRADEQYF. This sequence joins TRBV6-5 and TRBJ2-7; 8 nucleotides match TRBD1. The CDR3 length is 14 residues. The germline gives CDR1 MNHEY, CDR2 SVGAGI. The V and J ends lost 2 bases and 5 bases, in that order; junction bases with no gene match: 5.

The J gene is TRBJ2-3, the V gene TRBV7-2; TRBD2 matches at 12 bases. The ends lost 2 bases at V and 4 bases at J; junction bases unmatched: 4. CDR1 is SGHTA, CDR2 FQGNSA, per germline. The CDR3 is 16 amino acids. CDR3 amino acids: CASSLRLAGESDTQYF. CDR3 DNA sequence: TGTGCCAGCAGCTTACGACTAGCGGGAGAGTCAGATACGCAGTATTTT.

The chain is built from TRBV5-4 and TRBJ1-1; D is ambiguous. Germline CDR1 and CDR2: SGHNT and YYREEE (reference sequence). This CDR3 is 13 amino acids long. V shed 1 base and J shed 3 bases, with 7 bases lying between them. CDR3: CASSLNYDTEAFF. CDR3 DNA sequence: TGTGCCAGCAGCTTGAACTACGACACTGAAGCTTTCTTT.

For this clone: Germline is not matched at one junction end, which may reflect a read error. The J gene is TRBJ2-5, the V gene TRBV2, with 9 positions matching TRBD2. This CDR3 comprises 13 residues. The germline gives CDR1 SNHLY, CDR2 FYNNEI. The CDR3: CSTEGLAPETQYF. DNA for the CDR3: TGCTCCACCGAGGGACTAGCCCCCGAGACCCAGTACTTC.

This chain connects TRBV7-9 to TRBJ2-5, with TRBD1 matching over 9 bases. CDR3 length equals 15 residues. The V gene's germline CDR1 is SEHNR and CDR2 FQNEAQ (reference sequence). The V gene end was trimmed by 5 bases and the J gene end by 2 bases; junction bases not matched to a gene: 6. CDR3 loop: CASSRGQGRQETQYF. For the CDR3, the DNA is TGTGCCAGCAGCCGCGGACAGGGGCGACAAGAGACCCAGTACTTC.

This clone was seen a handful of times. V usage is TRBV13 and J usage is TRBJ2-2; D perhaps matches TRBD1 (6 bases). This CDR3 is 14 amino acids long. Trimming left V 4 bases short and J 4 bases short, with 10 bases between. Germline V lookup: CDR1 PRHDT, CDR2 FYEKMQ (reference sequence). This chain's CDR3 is CASSSGQLTGELFF. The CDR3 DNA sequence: TGTGCCAGCAGCTCTGGACAGCTCACCGGGGAGCTGTTTTTT.

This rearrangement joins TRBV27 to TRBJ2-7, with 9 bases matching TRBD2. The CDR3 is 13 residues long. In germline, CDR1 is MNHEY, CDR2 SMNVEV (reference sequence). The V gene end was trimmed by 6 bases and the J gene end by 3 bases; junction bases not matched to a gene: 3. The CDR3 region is CASRPTSGYEQYF. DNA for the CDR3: TGTGCCAGCAGGCCGACTAGCGGCTACGAGCAGTACTTC.

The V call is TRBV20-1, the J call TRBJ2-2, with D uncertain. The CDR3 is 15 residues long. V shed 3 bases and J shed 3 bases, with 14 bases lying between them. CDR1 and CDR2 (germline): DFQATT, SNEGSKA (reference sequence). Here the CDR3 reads CSASKEQPDTGELFF. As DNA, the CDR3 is TGCAGTGCTAGTAAAGAACAGCCGGACACCGGGGAGCTGTTTTTT.

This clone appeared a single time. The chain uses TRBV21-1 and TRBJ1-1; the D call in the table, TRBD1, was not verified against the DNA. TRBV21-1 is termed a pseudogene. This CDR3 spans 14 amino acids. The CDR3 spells CASSKNQGPTEAFF. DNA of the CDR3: TGTGCCAGCAGCAAAAACCAGGGGCCAACTGAAGCTTTCTTT.

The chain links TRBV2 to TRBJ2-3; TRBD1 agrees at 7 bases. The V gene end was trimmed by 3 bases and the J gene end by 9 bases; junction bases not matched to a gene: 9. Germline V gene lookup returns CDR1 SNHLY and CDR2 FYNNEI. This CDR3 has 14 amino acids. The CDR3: CASSDPGDRDTQYF. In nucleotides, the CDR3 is TGTGCCAGCAGTGACCCCGGCGACAGGGACACGCAGTATTTT.

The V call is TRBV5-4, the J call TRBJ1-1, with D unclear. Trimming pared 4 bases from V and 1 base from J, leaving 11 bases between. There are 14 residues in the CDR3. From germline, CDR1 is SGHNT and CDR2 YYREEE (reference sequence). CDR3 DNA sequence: TGTGCCAGCAGCCCAAGAGTCCAGAACACTGAAGCTTTCTTT. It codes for CASSPRVQNTEAFF.

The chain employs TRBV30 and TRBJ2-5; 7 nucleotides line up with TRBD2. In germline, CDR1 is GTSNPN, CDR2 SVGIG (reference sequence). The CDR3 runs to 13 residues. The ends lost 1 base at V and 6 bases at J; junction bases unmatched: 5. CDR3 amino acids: CAWSDGGTQTQYF. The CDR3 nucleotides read TGTGCCTGGAGTGACGGGGGGACGCAGACCCAGTACTTC.

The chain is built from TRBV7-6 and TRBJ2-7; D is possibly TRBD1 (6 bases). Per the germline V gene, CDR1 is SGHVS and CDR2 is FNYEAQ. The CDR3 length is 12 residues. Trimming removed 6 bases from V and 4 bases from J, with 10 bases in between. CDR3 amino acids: CASSLQGYEQYF. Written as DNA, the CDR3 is TGTGCCAGCAGTTTGCAGGGGTACGAGCAGTACTTC.

CDR3 amino acids: CASSRGTPYEQYF. As DNA, the CDR3 is TGTGCCAGCAGTCGCGGGACCCCCTACGAGCAGTACTTC. This chain uses TRBV27 with TRBJ2-7; weak D call: TRBD2 (6 bases). V lost 5 bases and J lost 2, with 10 bases in between. CDR3 length: 13 residues. The germline V gene has CDR1 MNHEY and CDR2 SMNVEV (reference sequence).

CDR3 in DNA: TGTGCCAGCAGCTCTCAGGGGAATCAGCCCCAGCATTTT. It encodes CASSSQGNQPQHF. This chain uses TRBV7-6 with TRBJ1-5, with a tentative D call TRBD1 (6 bases). The CDR3 contains 13 residues. In germline, CDR1 is SGHVS, CDR2 FNYEAQ. Trimming removed 4 bases at V and 4 bases at J, with 8 bases between.

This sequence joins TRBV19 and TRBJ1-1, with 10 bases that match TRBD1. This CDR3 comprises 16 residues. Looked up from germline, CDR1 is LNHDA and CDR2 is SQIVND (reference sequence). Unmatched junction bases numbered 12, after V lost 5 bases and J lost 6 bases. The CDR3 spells CASSPLTGTGEAEAFF. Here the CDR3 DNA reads TGTGCCAGTAGTCCTCTAACCGGGACAGGGGAAGCTGAAGCTTTCTTT.

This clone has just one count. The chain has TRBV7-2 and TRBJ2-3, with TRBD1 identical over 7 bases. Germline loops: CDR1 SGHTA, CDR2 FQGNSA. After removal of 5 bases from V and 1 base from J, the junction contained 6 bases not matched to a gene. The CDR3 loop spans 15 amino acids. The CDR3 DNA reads TGTGCCAGCAGCCAACAGGGGTTAGGCACAGATACGCAGTATTTT. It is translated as CASSQQGLGTDTQYF.

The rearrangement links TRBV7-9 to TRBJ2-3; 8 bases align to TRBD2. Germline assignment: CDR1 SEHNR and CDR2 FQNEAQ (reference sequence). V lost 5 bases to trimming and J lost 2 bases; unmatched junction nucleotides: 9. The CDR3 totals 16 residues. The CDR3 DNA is TGTGCCAGCAGCCCCCAGCTAGCGGGTCACACAGATACGCAGTATTTT. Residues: CASSPQLAGHTDTQYF.

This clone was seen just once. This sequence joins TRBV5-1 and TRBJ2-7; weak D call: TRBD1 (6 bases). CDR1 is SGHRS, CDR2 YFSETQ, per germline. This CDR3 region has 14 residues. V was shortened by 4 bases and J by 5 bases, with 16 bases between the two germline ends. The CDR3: CASSPGQGGDEQYF. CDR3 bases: TGCGCCAGCAGCCCGGGACAAGGTGGGGACGAGCAGTACTTC.

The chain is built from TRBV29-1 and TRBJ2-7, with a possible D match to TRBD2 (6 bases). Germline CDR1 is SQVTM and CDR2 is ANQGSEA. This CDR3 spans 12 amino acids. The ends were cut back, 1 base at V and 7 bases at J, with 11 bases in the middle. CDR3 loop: CSVEGAGGEQYF. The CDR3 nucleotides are TGCAGCGTTGAAGGGGCCGGAGGGGAGCAGTACTTC.

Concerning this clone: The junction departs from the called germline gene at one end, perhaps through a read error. The CDR3 is CASSVGRGSSEQYF. The CDR3 DNA is TGTGCCAGCAGCGTAGGGCGGGGGTCCTCCGAGCAGTACTTC. V and J are TRBV9 and TRBJ2-7; TRBD2 aligns across 7 bases. The germline CDR1 and CDR2 sequences are SGDLS and YYNGEE. This CDR3 is built from 14 residues.

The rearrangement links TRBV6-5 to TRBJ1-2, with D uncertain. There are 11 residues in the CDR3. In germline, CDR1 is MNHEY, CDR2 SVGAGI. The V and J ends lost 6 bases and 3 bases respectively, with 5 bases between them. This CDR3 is CASREYYGYTF. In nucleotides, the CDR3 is TGTGCCAGCAGAGAGTACTATGGCTACACCTTC.